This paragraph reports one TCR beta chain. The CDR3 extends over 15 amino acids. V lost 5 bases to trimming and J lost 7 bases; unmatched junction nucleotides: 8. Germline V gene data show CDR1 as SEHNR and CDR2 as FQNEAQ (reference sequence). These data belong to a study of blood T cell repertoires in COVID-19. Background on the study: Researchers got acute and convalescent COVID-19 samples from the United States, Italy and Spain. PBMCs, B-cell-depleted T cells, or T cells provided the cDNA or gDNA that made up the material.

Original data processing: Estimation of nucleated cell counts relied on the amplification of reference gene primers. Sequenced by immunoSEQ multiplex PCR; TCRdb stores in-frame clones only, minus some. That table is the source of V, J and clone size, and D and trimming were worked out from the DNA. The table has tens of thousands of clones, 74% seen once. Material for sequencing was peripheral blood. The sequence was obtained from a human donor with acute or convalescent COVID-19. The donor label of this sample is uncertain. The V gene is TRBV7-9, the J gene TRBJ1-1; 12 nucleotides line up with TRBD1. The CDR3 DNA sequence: TGTGCCAGCAGCCCCCAGGGGACAGGGGGCTTTGAAGCTTTCTTT. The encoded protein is CASSPQGTGGFEAFF.